These 25 T cell receptor beta chains share one sample of origin, sequenced in a study of Ad26.COV2.S vaccination and SARS-CoV-2 variants (dated by TCRdb to the early 2020s). The receptor library was made with the immunoSEQ multiplex PCR assay. The source is immuneACCESS, and TCRdb retained only in-frame sequences with V and J called. Part of the clones is not carried over; for the studies checked, unresolved V genes explain less than half of this, and the remainder is unexplained. Counted in this sample were approximately 410,000 clones; around 87% of them appeared once. 3.6% of the sample is in the top ten clones. This sample's treatment or condition label indicates: around 19 received Ad26.COV2.S at low or high dose, single or two shots; roughly five received placebo; per-sample allocation not given. Repertoires of vaccine and placebo recipients were sequenced from samples collected on day 63 after the first injection.

Sequencing used peripheral blood, obtained in a trial of Ad26.COV2.S vaccine versus placebo. The receptors come from a person between 18 and 65 years old who received the Ad26.COV2.S COVID-19 vaccine or a placebo.

Only one count was recorded for this clone. The chain couples TRBV19 to TRBJ1-2, with D maybe TRBD1 (5 bases). Germline CDR1 LNHDA, CDR2 SQIVND (reference sequence). The length of the CDR3 is 13 residues. The ends were cut back, 2 bases at V and 3 bases at J, with 7 bases in the middle. The CDR3 DNA is TGTGCCAGTAGTATAAAGGGGCACTATGGCTACACCTTC. Its translation is CASSIKGHYGYTF.

Worth noting for this clone: Other nucleotide sequences from this sample produce the same CDR3. The V and J genes are TRBV6-5 and TRBJ1-5; D is perhaps TRBD1 (5 bases). Germline V lookup: CDR1 MNHEY, CDR2 SVGAGI. This CDR3 is 13 amino acids long. V lost 5 bases to trimming and J lost 4 bases, with 9 bases between them. CDR3 bases: TGTGCCAGCAGTCGCGGGGGGAATCAGCCCCAGCATTTT. It encodes CASSRGGNQPQHF.

The rearrangement joins TRBV27 to TRBJ2-7, with D perhaps TRBD1 or TRBD2 (5 bases each). Germline V lookup: CDR1 MNHEY, CDR2 SMNVEV (reference sequence). Trimming took 3 bases from V and 5 from J, leaving 14 bases between them. The length of the CDR3 is 14 residues. The CDR3 nucleotides are TGTGCCAGCAGTTTTCGGGGCAGGGACCACGAGCAGTACTTC. This sequence encodes CASSFRGRDHEQYF.

J is TRBJ2-1 and V is TRBV7-4, with unresolved D. The CDR3 totals 15 residues. V was trimmed by 4 bases and J by 8 bases, leaving 18 bases between them. CDR1 and CDR2 (germline): SGHVT, SQSDAQ. This chain's CDR3 is CASSYTGPPKDEQFF. The CDR3 coding sequence is TGTGCCAGCAGCTACACCGGGCCCCCCAAGGATGAGCAGTTCTTC.

The CDR3 loop reads CATSKGQSNQPQHF. The DNA of the CDR3 is TGTGCCACCTCGAAGGGACAGAGCAATCAGCCCCAGCATTTT. The chain joins TRBV27 to TRBJ1-5, with 7 bases that match TRBD1. Per germline, CDR1 MNHEY and CDR2 SMNVEV (reference sequence). This CDR3 is built from 14 residues. V trimming: 10 bases; J trimming: 1 base; junction bases outside the gene matches: 7.

The chain uses TRBV4-2 and TRBJ1-6; 7 nucleotides agree with TRBD1. Germline CDR1 LGHNA, CDR2 YNFKEQ. The ends lost 1 base at V and 2 bases at J; junction bases unmatched: 14. CDR3 length: 20 amino acids. The CDR3 DNA reads as TGTGCCAGCAGCCAAGCCCTGACAGGGAGGAGGTCTACCTATAATTCACCCCTCCACTTT. Its translation: CASSQALTGRRSTYNSPLHF.

On this clone: The same CDR3 can be traced to other DNA sequences in this sample. The chain joins TRBV4-3 to TRBJ2-7; a possible D gene is TRBD2 (5 bases). The germline CDR1 and CDR2 sequences are LGHNA and YSLEER. CDR3 length: 14 residues. V was clipped by 0 bases and J by 2 bases, with 8 bases between them. The CDR3 DNA follows: TGCGCCAGCAGCCAAGATCGGGGTCCCTACGAGCAGTACTTC. Protein sequence: CASSQDRGPYEQYF.

This sequence joins TRBV6-2 or TRBV6-3 and TRBJ2-3, with 10 bases aligning to TRBD2. Germline-derived CDR1 and CDR2 are MNHEY and SVGEGT. This CDR3 contains 16 residues. Trimming at V came to 5 bases and at J to 3 bases, leaving 8 bases not matched to a gene. In DNA form, the CDR3 reads TGTGCCAGCAGTCCCTTTCCGGGACTAGCGACAGATACGCAGTATTTT. This encodes CASSPFPGLATDTQYF.

This chain connects TRBV7-2 to TRBJ1-1; TRBD1 agrees at 8 bases. The CDR3 contains 15 residues. With V trimmed by 5 bases and J by 1 base, 6 bases remained unmatched. Germline loops: CDR1 SGHTA, CDR2 FQGNSA. CDR3 bases: TGTGCCAGCAGCCCCCCCGGGACAGGGAACACTGAAGCTTTCTTT. Its protein is CASSPPGTGNTEAFF.

The rearrangement uses TRBV4-1 and TRBJ1-3; 10 bases are a match to TRBD1. V lost 3 bases and J lost 0; bases outside the gene matches: 8. The CDR3 covers 18 residues. Germline V gene lookup returns CDR1 MGHRA and CDR2 YSYEKL. The CDR3 nucleotides are TGCGCCAGCAGCCACCATGGACAGGGGGTCTCCTCTGGAAACACCATATATTTT. This codes for CASSHHGQGVSSGNTIYF.

V is TRBV7-3 and J is TRBJ2-1, with D perhaps matching TRBD1 (7 bases). The CDR3 runs to 15 residues. V lost 2 bases and J lost 8, with 16 bases in between. Germline V CDR1 and CDR2: SGHTA, FQGTGA. The CDR3 loop reads CASSLGQGGLDEQFF. DNA of the CDR3: TGTGCCAGCAGCTTAGGCCAGGGGGGCCTGGATGAGCAGTTCTTC.

This chain connects TRBV9 to TRBJ1-5; 7 bases map to TRBD1. The CDR3 runs 15 residues. Per germline, CDR1 SGDLS and CDR2 YYNGEE. With V trimmed by 0 bases and J by 6 bases, 6 bases remained unmatched. The CDR3 spells CASSVGTGGFQPQHF. The DNA for the CDR3 is TGTGCCAGCAGCGTAGGGACAGGAGGATTTCAGCCCCAGCATTTT. The full variable domain, with the rest looked up from reference TRBV9 and TRBJ1-5, is DSGVTQTPKHLITATGQRVTLRCSPRSGDLSVYWYQQSLDQGLQFLIQYYNGEERAKGNILERFSAQQFPDLHSELNLSSLELGDSALYFCASSVGTGGFQPQHFGDGTRLSIL.

The J gene is TRBJ1-5, the V gene TRBV28; unclear D gene. Trimming left V 7 bases short and J 0 bases short, with 22 bases between. Germline lookup yields CDR1 MDHEN and CDR2 SYDVKM. The CDR3 contains 18 residues. In nucleotides, the CDR3 is TGTGCCAGCAACAAAAACGTGTGGCGAAGTGGTAGCAATCAGCCCCAGCATTTT. Translation: CASNKNVWRSGSNQPQHF.

V gene TRBV12-3 or TRBV12-4 combines with J gene TRBJ2-5; D not resolved. The V and J ends lost 2 bases and 5 bases respectively, with 6 bases between them. The CDR3 extends over 12 amino acids. Here the CDR3 DNA reads TGTGCCAGCAGTTTATGGGCCGAGACCCAGTACTTC. As protein: CASSLWAETQYF.

The rearrangement joins TRBV6-2 or TRBV6-3 to TRBJ1-6; 9 bases fit TRBD1. The germline V gene has CDR1 MNHEY and CDR2 SVGEGT. J gave up 7 bases and V 6 bases, and 4 bases lay outside the gene matches. This CDR3 has 14 residues. The CDR3 DNA reads TGTGCCAGCAGCCCGACAGGGGGGAATTCACCCCTCCACTTT. It specifies CASSPTGGNSPLHF.

This clone was seen a single time. The chain carries TRBV7-2 and TRBJ2-1; TRBD2 agrees at 11 bases. CDR1 is SGHTA, CDR2 FQGNSA, per germline. J lost 13 bases, V lost 5 bases, and 7 bases had no gene match. The length of the CDR3 is 13 residues. CDR3 coding DNA: TGTGCCAGCAGCAGGATACTAGCGGGGGTCCAGTTCTTC. It codes for CASSRILAGVQFF.

The chain couples TRBV7-2 to TRBJ1-1; unclear D gene. The CDR3 loop spans 15 amino acids. Germline CDR1 and CDR2: SGHTA and FQGNSA. V was shortened by 1 base and J by 8 bases, with 17 bases between the two germline ends. CDR3 region: CASSLEPQRRWEAFF. CDR3 sequence (DNA): TGTGCCAGCAGCTTAGAGCCTCAGCGTCGATGGGAAGCTTTCTTT. Complete variable domain (other parts from reference TRBV7-2 and TRBJ1-1): GAGVSQSPSNKVTEKGKDVELRCDPISGHTALYWYRQSLGQGLEFLIYFQGNSAPDKSGLPSDRFSAERTGGSVSTLTIQRTQQEDSAVYLCASSLEPQRRWEAFFGQGTRLTVV.

This clone was detected once. The V call is TRBV11-2, the J call TRBJ2-1; D perhaps matches TRBD1 (6 bases). V was clipped by 3 bases and J by 7 bases, with 10 bases between them. The CDR3 has 13 amino acids. Germline CDR1 SGHAT, CDR2 FQNNGV. CDR3 coding DNA: TGTGCCAGCAGCTTGTCAGGGGTGAATGAGCAGTTCTTC. Its protein is CASSLSGVNEQFF.

V gene TRBV7-6 combines with J gene TRBJ1-4; 7 nucleotides agree with TRBD1. This CDR3 has 14 residues. Per the germline V gene, CDR1 is SGHVS and CDR2 is FNYEAQ. The V and J ends lost 5 bases and 7 bases, in that order; junction bases with no gene match: 7. Here the CDR3 reads CASSPDRVTEKLFF. Written as DNA, the CDR3 is TGTGCCAGCAGCCCCGACAGGGTGACTGAAAAACTGTTTTTT.

The chain recombines TRBV9 with TRBJ2-3, with D perhaps being TRBD1 or TRBD2 (6 bases each). The CDR3 extends over 15 amino acids. The germline CDR1 and CDR2 sequences are SGDLS and YYNGEE. Trimming removed 0 bases at V and 2 bases at J, with 10 bases between. The CDR3 sequence: CASSVGGGPTDTQYF. Here the CDR3 DNA reads TGTGCCAGCAGCGTAGGTGGGGGGCCCACAGATACGCAGTATTTT.

This chain connects TRBV5-4 to TRBJ2-3; D unclear. The ends were cut back, 2 bases at V and 2 bases at J, with 6 bases in the middle. The CDR3 runs to 13 residues. From germline, CDR1 is SGHNT and CDR2 YYREEE (reference sequence). The CDR3 DNA reads TGTGCCAGCAGCTTTTCTTCCACAGATACGCAGTATTTT. This encodes CASSFSSTDTQYF. Variable domain in full (rest from reference TRBV5-4 and TRBJ2-3): ETGVTQSPTHLIKTRGQQVTLRCSSQSGHNTVSWYQQALGQGPQFIFQYYREEENGRGNFPPRFSGLQFPNYSSELNVNALELDDSALYLCASSFSSTDTQYFGPGTRLTVL.

This chain links TRBV6-1 with TRBJ1-3, with D possibly TRBD1 on 5 matching bases. This CDR3 has 16 amino acids. Between the trimmed V and J ends, which lost 4 bases and 2 bases, there was a span of 15 bases. CDR1 and CDR2 from the germline V gene are MNHNS and SASEGT. CDR3 in amino acids: CASSAPGDSTGNTIYF. CDR3 DNA: TGTGCCAGCAGTGCACCGGGGGATAGTACTGGAAACACCATATATTTT.

This clone appeared a single time. The V gene is TRBV9, the J gene TRBJ2-5, with 8 positions matching TRBD1. Trimming at V came to 4 bases and at J to 2 bases, leaving 7 bases not matched to a gene. This CDR3 is 15 amino acids long. Germline loops: CDR1 SGDLS, CDR2 YYNGEE. Written as DNA, the CDR3 is TGTGCCAGCAGCTCCGGACAGGGACTTCAAGAGACCCAGTACTTC. Encoded protein: CASSSGQGLQETQYF.

V and J are TRBV19 and TRBJ2-5; no clear D. Trimming pared 5 bases from V and 5 bases from J, leaving 18 bases between. The CDR3 sequence is 15 residues long. Germline loops: CDR1 LNHDA, CDR2 SQIVND (reference sequence). CDR3 in amino acids: CASSPRQGAGETQYF. The CDR3 DNA is TGTGCCAGTAGTCCTCGACAAGGCGCCGGGGAGACCCAGTACTTC.

The V and J genes are TRBV7-3 and TRBJ1-2; D is possibly TRBD1 (5 bases). The V end was cut by 2 bases, the J end by 3 bases, with 7 bases between. From germline, CDR1 is SGHTA and CDR2 FQGTGA. The CDR3 totals 13 residues. The CDR3 is CASSLGRDYGYTF. CDR3 coding DNA: TGTGCCAGCAGCTTAGGCAGGGACTATGGCTACACCTTC.